Sequencing of this T cell receptor beta chain was carried out in a study of cytomegalovirus exposure and HLA in healthy donors. Study-level results: A list of approximately 160 TCR beta chains associated with cytomegalovirus was given.

The primer mix had 60 Vbeta and 13 Jbeta primers. Using immunoSEQ multiplex PCR, the repertoire was profiled, and TCRdb retains in-frame clones only, with some absent. This table holds approximately 100,000 clones, less than 80% found once. As regards this clone: What it binds is not known.

V was clipped by 4 bases and J by 1 base; unmatched bases: 8. The V gene's germline CDR1 is SGDLS and CDR2 YYNGEE. The CDR3 runs to 18 residues. The chain carries TRBV9 and TRBJ2-5; 15 positions match TRBD2. This receptor was taken from a middle-aged woman in good health and CMV-seronegative. Sequencing was done on a sample of PBMCs. CDR3 region: CASSRGLAGGNAQETQYF. The CDR3 DNA is TGTGCCAGCAGCAGGGGACTAGCGGGGGGAAACGCCCAAGAGACCCAGTACTTC.